This T cell receptor (beta chain) was profiled in a study of cytomegalovirus exposure and HLA in healthy donors. Overall study context: A prior study identified roughly 110 million unique TCR beta sequences from 200 million or so T cells. From donors who were HLA-typed, an early data release held around 85 million unique TCRs. Findings and limits, study-wide: The study found most TCR sequences rare, yet found some public TCRs in many donors. No immune exposure information besides CMV serostatus was available.

This clone was observed once. Its matching antigen is unknown. The PCR was carried out with 60 Vbeta primers and 13 Jbeta primers. Only in-frame clones appear in the TCRdb table, and some are missing; sequencing was by immunoSEQ multiplex PCR. Here the sample spans approximately 140,000 clones, approximately 83% being singletons. CDR1 PRHDT and CDR2 FYEKMQ come from the germline V gene (reference sequence). V was shortened by 5 bases and J by 2 bases, with 7 bases between the two germline ends. The CDR3 is made up of 12 amino acids. This clonotype was sampled from a man between 35 and 55 years old in good health and CMV-seropositive. The chain recombines TRBV13 with TRBJ2-7; D is possibly TRBD2 (5 bases). The sample consisted of PBMCs. CDR3 region: CASSRGTYEQYF. CDR3 nucleotides: TGTGCCAGCAGCCGAGGGACCTACGAGCAGTACTTC.